This TCR beta chain comes out of a study of blood T cell repertoires in COVID-19. Study-wide context: Sites in the United States, Italy and Spain provided acute and convalescent COVID-19 samples. PBMCs, B-cell-depleted T cells, or T cells were the source of the cDNA or gDNA that made up the material.

Study processing details: From reference gene primer amplification, estimates of nucleated cell counts were derived. Some clones are missing from TCRdb's copy, which holds only in-frame ones; the method was immunoSEQ multiplex PCR. From that table come the V and J calls and clone size; the DNA was used to work out D and trimming. Found here are 110,000 or so clones, over 75% of them singletons; the top ten hold over 6.5%. CDR3 length: 16 residues. V gave up 4 bases and J gave up 5 bases, with 19 bases separating them. Germline lookup yields CDR1 SGHRS and CDR2 YFSETQ. The clonotype originates from a woman aged 70-85 years who had recovered from COVID-19. The chain links TRBV5-1 to TRBJ1-5; tentatively, D is TRBD1 (6 bases). Sequencing used peripheral blood. The CDR3 spells CASSPGEGLGDQPQHF. The CDR3 DNA is TGCGCCAGCAGCCCAGGGGAGGGGCTTGGGGATCAGCCCCAGCATTTT.